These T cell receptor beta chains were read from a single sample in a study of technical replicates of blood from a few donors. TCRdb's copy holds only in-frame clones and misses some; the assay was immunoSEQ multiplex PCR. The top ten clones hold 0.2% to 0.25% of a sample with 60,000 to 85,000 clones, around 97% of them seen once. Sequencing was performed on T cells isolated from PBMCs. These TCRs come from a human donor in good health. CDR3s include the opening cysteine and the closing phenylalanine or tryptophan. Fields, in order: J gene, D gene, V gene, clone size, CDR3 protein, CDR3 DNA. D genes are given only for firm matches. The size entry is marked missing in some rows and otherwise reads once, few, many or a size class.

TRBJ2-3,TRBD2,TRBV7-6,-,CASSLRTGLPNRDTQYF,TGTGCCAGCAGCTTACGCACGGGACTACCAAATAGGGATACGCAGTATTTT
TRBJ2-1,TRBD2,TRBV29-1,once,CSVDLGTSGRYEQFF,TGCAGCGTCGACCTAGGGACTAGCGGAAGGTATGAGCAGTTCTTC
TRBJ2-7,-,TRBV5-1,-,CASSLAGSSYEQYF,TGCGCCAGCAGCTTGGCGGGGAGCTCCTACGAGCAGTACTTC
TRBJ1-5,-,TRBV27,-,CASSPIMGGPQGRYIGQHF,TGTGCCAGCAGTCCCATAATGGGAGGTCCCCAAGGCCGGTACATTGGCCAGCATTTT
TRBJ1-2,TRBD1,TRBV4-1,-,CASSQDGTADYGYTF,TGCGCCAGCAGCCAGGACGGGACAGCAGACTATGGCTACACCTTC
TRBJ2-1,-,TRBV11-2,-,CASSSGSEQFF,TGTGCCAGCAGCTCAGGTTCGGAGCAGTTCTTC
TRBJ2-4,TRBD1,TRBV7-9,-,CASSSGQGAAIQYF,TGTGCCAGCAGCTCCGGACAGGGTGCTGCCATTCAGTACTTC
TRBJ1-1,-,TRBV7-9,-,CASSSQGNTEAFF,TGTGCCAGCAGCTCACAGGGGAACACTGAAGCTTTCTTT
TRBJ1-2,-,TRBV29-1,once,CSVGWFGGYGYTF,TGCAGCGTTGGTTGGTTCGGTGGCTATGGCTACACCTTC
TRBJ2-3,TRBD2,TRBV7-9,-,CASSSGRTSTDTQYF,TGTGCCAGCAGCAGCGGGAGGACTAGCACAGATACGCAGTATTTT
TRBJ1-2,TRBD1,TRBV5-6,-,CASNYRGQGYTF,TGTGCCAGCAATTACAGGGGGCAAGGCTACACCTTC
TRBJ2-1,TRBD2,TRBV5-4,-,CASSFSTSGGNEQFF,TGTGCCAGCAGCTTCTCGACTAGCGGGGGGAATGAGCAGTTCTTC
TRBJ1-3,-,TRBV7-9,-,CASSLAHGQTNSGNTIYF,TGTGCCAGCAGCTTAGCCCATGGACAGACCAATTCTGGAAACACCATATATTTT
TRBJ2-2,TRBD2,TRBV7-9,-,CASSSGLAGVGTGELFF,TGTGCCAGCAGCTCGGGACTAGCGGGAGTGGGCACCGGGGAGCTGTTTTTT